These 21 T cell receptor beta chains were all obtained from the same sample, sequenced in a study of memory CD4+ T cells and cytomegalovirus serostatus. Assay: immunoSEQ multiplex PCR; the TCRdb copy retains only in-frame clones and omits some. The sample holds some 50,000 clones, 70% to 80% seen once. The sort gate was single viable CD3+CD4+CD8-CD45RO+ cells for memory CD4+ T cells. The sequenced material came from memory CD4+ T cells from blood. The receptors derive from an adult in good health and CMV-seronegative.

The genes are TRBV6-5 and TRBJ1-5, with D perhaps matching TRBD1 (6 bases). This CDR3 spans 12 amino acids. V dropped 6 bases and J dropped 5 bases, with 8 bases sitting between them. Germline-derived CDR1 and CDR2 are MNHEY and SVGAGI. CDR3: CASRDSYQPQHF. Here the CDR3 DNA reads TGTGCCAGCAGGGACAGCTATCAGCCCCAGCATTTT.

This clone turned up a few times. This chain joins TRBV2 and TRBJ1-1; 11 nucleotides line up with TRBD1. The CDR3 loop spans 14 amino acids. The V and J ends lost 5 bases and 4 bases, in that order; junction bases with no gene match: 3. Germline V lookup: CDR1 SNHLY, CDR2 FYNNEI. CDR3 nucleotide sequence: TGTGCCAGCAGTCAAGGGACAGGGGGCACTGAAGCTTTCTTT. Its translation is CASSQGTGGTEAFF.

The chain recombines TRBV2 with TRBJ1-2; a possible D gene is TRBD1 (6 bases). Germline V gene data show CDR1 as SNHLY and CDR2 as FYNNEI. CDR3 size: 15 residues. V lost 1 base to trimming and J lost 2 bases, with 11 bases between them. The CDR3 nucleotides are TGTGCCAGCAGTGAAGAGGGGGGTTCCAACTATGGCTACACCTTC. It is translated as CASSEEGGSNYGYTF.

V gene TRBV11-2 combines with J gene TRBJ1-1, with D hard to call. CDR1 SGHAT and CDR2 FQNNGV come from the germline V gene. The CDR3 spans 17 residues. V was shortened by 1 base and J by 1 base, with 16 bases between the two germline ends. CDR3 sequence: CASSLAQGRSKNTEAFF. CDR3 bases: TGTGCCAGCAGCTTAGCTCAAGGCAGGAGCAAGAACACTGAAGCTTTCTTT. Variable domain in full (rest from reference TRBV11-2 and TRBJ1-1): EAGVAQSPRYKIIEKRQSVAFWCNPISGHATLYWYQQILGQGPKLLIQFQNNGVVDDSQLPKDRFSAERLKGVDSTLKIQPAKLEDSAVYLCASSLAQGRSKNTEAFFGQGTRLTVV.

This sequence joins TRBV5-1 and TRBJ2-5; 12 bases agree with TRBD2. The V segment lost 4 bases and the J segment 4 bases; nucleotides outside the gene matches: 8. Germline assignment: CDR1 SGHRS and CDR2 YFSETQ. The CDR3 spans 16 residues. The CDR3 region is CASSHSRLAGVETQYF. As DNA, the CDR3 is TGCGCCAGCAGCCACTCACGACTAGCGGGGGTAGAGACCCAGTACTTC.

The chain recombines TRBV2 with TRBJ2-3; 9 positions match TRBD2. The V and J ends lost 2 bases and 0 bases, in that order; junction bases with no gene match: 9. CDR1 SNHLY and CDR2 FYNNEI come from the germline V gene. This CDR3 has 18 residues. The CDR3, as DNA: TGTGCCAGCAGTGAACGGCCCCCTAGCGGGATTAGCACAGATACGCAGTATTTT. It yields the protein CASSERPPSGISTDTQYF. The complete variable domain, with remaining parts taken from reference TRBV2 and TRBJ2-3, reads EPEVTQTPSHQVTQMGQEVILRCVPISNHLYFYWYRQILGQKVEFLVSFYNNEISEKSEIFDDQFSVERPDGSNFTLKIRSTKLEDSAMYFCASSERPPSGISTDTQYFGPGTRLTVL.

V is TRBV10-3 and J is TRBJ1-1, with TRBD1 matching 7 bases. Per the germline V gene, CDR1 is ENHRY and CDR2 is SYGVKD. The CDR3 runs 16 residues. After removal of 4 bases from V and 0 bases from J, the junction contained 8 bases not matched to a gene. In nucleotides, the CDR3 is TGTGCCATCAGTGGACCCCGACAGGGTATGAACACTGAAGCTTTCTTT. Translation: CAISGPRQGMNTEAFF.

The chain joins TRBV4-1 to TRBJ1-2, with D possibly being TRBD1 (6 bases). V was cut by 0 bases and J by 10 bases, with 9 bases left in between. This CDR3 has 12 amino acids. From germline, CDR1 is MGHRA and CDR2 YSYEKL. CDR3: CASSQDRQDYTF. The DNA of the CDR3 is TGCGCCAGCAGCCAAGATCGACAGGACTACACCTTC.

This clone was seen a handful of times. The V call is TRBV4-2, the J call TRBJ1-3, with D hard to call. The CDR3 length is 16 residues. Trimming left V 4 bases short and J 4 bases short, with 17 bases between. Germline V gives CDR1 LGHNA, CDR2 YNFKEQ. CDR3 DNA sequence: TGTGCCAGCAGCCCCCCCCGACCGAGATGGGGAAACACCATATATTTT. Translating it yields CASSPPRPRWGNTIYF.

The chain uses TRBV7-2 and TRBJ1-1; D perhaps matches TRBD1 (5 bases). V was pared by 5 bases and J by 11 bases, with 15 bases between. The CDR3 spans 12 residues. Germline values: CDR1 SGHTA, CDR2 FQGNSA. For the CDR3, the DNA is TGTGCCAGCAGCCCATTCAGGGTGTGGGCTTTCTTT. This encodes CASSPFRVWAFF. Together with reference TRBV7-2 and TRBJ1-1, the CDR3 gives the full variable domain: GAGVSQSPSNKVTEKGKDVELRCDPISGHTALYWYRQSLGQGLEFLIYFQGNSAPDKSGLPSDRFSAERTGGSVSTLTIQRTQQEDSAVYLCASSPFRVWAFFGQGTRLTVV.

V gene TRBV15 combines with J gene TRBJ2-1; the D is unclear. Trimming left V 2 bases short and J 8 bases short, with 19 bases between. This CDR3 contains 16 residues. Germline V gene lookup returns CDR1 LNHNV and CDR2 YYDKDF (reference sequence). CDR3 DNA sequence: TGTGCCACCAGCAGAACCCTAGGGCTATCTGGGGATGAGCAGTTCTTC. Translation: CATSRTLGLSGDEQFF.

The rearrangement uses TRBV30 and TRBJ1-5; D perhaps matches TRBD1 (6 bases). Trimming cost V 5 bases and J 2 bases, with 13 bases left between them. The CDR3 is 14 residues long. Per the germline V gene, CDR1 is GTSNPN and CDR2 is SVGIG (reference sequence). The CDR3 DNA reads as TGTGCCTGGTCAGGGGATCAGGGCAATCAGCCCCAGCATTTT. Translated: CAWSGDQGNQPQHF.

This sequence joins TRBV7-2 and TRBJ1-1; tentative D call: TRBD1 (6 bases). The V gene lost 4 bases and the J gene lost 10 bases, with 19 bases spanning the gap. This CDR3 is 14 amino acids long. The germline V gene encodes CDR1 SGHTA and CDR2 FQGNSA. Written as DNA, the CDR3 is TGTGCCAGCAGCTCACAGGGTCGGGGTTGGGGAGCTTTCTTT. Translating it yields CASSSQGRGWGAFF.

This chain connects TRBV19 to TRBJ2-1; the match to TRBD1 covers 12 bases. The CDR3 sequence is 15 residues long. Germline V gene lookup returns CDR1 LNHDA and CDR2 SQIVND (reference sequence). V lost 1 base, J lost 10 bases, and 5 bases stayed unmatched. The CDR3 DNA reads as TGTGCCAGTAGTATAGTAACGGGACAGGGGGCCGAGCAGTTCTTC. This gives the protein CASSIVTGQGAEQFF.

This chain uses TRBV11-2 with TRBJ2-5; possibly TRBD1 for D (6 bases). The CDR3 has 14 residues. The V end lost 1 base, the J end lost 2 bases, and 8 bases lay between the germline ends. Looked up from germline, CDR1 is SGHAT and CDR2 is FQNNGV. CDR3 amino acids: CASSLVRGQETQYF. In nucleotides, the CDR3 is TGTGCCAGCAGCTTAGTCAGGGGTCAAGAGACCCAGTACTTC.

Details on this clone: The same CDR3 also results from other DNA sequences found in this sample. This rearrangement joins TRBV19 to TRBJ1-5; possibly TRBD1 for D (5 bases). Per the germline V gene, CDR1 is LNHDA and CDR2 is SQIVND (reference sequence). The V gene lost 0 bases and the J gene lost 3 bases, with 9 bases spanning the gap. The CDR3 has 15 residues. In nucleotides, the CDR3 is TGTGCCAGTAGTATAGACGGAGGGGCCAATCAGCCCCAGCATTTT. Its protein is CASSIDGGANQPQHF.

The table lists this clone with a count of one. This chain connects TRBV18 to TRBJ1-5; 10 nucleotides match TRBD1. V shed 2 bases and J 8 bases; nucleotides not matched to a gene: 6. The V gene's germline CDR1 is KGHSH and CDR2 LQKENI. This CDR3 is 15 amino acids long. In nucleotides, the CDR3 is TGTGCCAGCTCACCAGGACAGGGGGTAACGGAGCCCCAGCATTTT. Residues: CASSPGQGVTEPQHF.

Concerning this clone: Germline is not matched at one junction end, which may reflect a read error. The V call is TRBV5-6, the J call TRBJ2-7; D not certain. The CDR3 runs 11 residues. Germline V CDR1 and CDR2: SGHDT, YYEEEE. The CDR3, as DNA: TGTGCCAGCAGCTTGACCTACGGGCAGTACTTC. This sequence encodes CASSLTYGQYF. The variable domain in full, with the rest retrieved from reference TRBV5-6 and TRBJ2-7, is DAGVTQSPTHLIKTRGQQVTLRCSPKSGHDTVSWYQQALGQGPQFIFQYYEEEERQRGNFPDRFSGHQFPNYSSELNVNALLLGDSALYLCASSLTYGQYFGPGTRLTVT.

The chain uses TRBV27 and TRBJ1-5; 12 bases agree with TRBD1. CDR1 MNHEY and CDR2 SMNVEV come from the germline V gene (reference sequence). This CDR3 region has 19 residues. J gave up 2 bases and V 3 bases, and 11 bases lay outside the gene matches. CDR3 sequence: CASSFRGDRGQYGNQPQHF. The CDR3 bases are TGTGCCAGCAGTTTTCGTGGGGACAGGGGGCAGTACGGCAATCAGCCCCAGCATTTT.

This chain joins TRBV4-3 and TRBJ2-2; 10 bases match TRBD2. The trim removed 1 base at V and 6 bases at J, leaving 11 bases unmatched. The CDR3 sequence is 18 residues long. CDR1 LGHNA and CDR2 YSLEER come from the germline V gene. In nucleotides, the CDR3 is TGCGCCAGCAGCCAAGGGGTCGGTCTAGCGGGAGTGCCCGGGGAGCTGTTTTTT. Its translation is CASSQGVGLAGVPGELFF.

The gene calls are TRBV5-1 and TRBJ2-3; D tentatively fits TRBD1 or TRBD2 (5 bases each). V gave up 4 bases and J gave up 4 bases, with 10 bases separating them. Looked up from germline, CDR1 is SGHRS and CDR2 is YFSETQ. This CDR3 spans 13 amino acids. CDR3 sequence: CASSPRGADTQYF. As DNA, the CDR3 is TGCGCCAGCAGCCCCCGAGGGGCAGATACGCAGTATTTT.